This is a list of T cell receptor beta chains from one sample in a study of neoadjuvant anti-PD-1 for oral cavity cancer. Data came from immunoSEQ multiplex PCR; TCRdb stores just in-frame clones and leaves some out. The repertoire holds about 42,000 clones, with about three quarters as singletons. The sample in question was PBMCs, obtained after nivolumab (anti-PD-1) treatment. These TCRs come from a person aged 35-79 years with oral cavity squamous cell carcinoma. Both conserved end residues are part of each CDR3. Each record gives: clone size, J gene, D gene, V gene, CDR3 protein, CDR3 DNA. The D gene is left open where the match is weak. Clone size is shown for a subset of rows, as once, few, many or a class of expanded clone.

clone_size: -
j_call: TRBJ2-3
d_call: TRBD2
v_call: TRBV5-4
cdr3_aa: CASSRPGLAGETQYF
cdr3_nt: TGTGCCAGCAGCCGCCCGGGACTAGCGGGAGAGACGCAGTATTTT

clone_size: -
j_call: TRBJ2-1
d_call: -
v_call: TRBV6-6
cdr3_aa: CASSYGGNSYNEQFF
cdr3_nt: TGTGCCAGCAGTTACGGCGGAAACTCCTACAATGAGCAGTTCTTC

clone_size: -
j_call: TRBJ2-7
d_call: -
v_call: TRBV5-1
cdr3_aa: CASSLSSTYEQYF
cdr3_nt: TGCGCCAGCAGTCTATCCTCAACCTACGAGCAGTACTTC

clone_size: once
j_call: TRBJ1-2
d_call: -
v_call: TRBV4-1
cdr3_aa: CASSQDVRPNYGYTF
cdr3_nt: TGCGCCAGCAGCCAAGATGTCCGGCCTAACTATGGCTACACCTTC

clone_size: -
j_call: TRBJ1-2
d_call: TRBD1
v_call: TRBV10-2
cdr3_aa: CASRERGQGTSTYGYTF
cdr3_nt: TGCGCCAGCAGAGAGAGAGGACAGGGGACCAGCACATATGGCTACACCTTC

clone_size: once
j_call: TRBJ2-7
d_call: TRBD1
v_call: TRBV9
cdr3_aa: CASSVGGTGFYEQYF
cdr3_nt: TGTGCCAGCAGCGTAGGAGGGACAGGGTTCTACGAGCAGTACTTC

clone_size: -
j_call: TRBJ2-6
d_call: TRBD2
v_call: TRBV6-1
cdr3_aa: CASSEWSGGPRKAGANVLTF
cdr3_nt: TGTGCCAGCAGTGAATGGTCGGGGGGGCCCCGCAAAGCTGGGGCCAACGTCCTGACTTTC

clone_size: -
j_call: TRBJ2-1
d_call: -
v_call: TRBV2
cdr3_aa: CATSDRAQRQFF
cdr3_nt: TGTGCCACCTCAGACAGAGCACAGCGGCAGTTCTTC

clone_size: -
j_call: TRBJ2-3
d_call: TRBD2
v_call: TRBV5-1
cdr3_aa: CASSFNLAGGGDTQYF
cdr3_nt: TGCGCCAGCAGCTTCAACCTAGCGGGGGGAGGAGATACGCAGTATTTT

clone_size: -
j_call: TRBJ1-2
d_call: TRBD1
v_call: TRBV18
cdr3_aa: CASSPNPTGGAYGYTF
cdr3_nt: TGTGCCAGCTCACCGAACCCGACAGGGGGTGCCTATGGCTACACCTTC

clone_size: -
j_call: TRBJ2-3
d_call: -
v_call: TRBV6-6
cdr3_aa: CASSYWTAVTTDTQYF
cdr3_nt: TGTGCCAGCAGTTACTGGACCGCTGTGACCACAGATACGCAGTATTTT

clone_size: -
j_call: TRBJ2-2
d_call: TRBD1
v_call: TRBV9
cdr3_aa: CASSVTGAGTGELFF
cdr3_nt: TGTGCCAGCAGCGTCACAGGGGCTGGCACCGGGGAGCTGTTTTTT

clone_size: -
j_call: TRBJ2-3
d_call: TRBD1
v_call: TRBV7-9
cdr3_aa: CASSPGDRGLDTQYF
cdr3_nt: TGTGCCAGCAGCCCGGGGGACAGGGGGCTAGATACGCAGTATTTT

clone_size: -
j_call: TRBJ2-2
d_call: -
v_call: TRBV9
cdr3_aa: CASSPKYAGVQGRTGELFF
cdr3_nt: TGTGCCAGCAGCCCCAAATACGCGGGGGTACAGGGGCGGACCGGGGAGCTGTTTTTT

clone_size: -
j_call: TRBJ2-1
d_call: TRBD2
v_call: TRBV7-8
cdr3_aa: CASSLSFGGAFWNEQFF
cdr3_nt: TGTGCCAGCAGCCTCTCCTTCGGGGGGGCGTTTTGGAATGAGCAGTTCTTC

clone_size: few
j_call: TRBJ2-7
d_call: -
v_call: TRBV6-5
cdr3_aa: CASSHGWSYEQYF
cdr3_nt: TGTGCCAGCAGTCACGGGTGGTCCTACGAGCAGTACTTC

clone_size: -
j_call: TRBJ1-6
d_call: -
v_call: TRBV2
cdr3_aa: CASSQDSSYNSPLHF
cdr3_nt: TGTGCCAGCAGTCAGGACAGCTCCTATAATTCACCCCTCCACTTT

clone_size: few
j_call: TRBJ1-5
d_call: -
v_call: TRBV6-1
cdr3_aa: CASILVWDGNQPQHF
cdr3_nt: TGTGCCAGCATTTTAGTATGGGACGGCAATCAGCCCCAGCATTTT

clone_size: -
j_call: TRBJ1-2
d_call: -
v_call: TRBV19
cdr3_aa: CASSIEGTNYGYTF
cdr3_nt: TGTGCCAGTAGTATAGAGGGGACTAACTATGGCTACACCTTC

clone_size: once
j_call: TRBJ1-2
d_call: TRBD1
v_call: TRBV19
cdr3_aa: CASSIRGTVYGYTF
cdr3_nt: TGTGCCAGTAGTATAAGGGGGACAGTCTATGGCTACACCTTC

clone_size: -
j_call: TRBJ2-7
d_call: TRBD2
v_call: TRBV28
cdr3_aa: CASSTQAGGPYEQYF
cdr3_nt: TGTGCCAGCAGTACTCAGGCGGGAGGGCCTTACGAGCAGTACTTC

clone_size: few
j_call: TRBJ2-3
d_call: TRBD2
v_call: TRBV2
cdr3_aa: CASSASGRALHTQYF
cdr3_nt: TGTGCCAGCAGCGCTAGCGGGAGGGCCTTACATACGCAGTATTTT

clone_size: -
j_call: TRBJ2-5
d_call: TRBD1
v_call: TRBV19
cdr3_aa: CASSLQGSQETQYF
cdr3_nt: TGTGCCAGTAGCTTACAGGGGAGCCAAGAGACCCAGTACTTC

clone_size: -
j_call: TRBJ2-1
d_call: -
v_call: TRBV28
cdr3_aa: CASSLIGGRQDEQFF
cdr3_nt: TGTGCCAGCAGCCTGATCGGGGGCAGACAGGATGAGCAGTTCTTC

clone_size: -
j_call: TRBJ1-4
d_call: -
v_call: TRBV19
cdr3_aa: CASSMGRREKLFF
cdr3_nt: TGTGCCAGTAGTATGGGGAGGAGAGAAAAACTGTTTTTT

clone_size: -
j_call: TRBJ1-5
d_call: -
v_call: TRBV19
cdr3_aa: CASRFGHLNQPQHF
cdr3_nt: TGTGCCAGTAGGTTCGGACACCTAAATCAGCCCCAGCATTTT

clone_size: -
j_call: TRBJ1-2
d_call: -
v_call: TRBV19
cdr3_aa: CASRKIGIQVARAYGYTF
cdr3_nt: TGTGCCAGTAGGAAAATAGGAATTCAGGTCGCCCGCGCCTATGGCTACACCTTC

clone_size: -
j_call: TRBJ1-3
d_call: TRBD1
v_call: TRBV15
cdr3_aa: CATSSGRTGANTIYF
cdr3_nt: TGTGCCACCAGCAGCGGCCGGACAGGGGCCAACACCATATATTTT

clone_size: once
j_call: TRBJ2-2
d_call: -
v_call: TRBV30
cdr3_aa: CAWTSVMGNTGELFF
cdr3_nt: TGTGCCTGGACTAGCGTAATGGGGAACACCGGGGAGCTGTTTTTT

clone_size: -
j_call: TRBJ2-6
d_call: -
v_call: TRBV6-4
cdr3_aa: CASSPSAGAGANVLTF
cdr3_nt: TGTGCCAGCAGCCCGTCTGCAGGGGCTGGGGCCAACGTCCTGACTTTC

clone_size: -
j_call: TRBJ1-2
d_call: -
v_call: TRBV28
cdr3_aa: CASSPTNFGYTF
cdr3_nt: TGTGCCAGCAGCCCCACCAATTTTGGCTACACCTTC

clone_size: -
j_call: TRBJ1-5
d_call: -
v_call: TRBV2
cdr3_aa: CASSDPLNQPQHF
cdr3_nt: TGTGCCAGCAGTGACCCGCTCAATCAGCCCCAGCATTTT

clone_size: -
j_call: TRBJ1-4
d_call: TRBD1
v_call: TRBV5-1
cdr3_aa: CASSLGDRVNEKLFF
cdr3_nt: TGCGCCAGCAGCTTGGGGGACAGGGTTAATGAAAAACTGTTTTTT